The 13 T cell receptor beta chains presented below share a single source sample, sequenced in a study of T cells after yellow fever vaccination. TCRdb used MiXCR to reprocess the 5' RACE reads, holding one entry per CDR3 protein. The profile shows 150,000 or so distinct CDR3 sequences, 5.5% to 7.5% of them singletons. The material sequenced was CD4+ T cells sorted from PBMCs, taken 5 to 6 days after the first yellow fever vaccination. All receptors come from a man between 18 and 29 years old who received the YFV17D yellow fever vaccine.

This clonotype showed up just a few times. The CDR3 region is CASTQWETQYF. The CDR3 DNA follows: TGTGCCAGCACCCAATGGGAGACCCAGTACTTC. The chain couples TRBV6-2 or TRBV6-3 to TRBJ2-5; D ambiguous. In germline, CDR1 is MNHEY, CDR2 SVGEGT. There are 11 residues in the CDR3. V was shortened by 7 bases and J by 5 bases, with 8 bases between the two germline ends.

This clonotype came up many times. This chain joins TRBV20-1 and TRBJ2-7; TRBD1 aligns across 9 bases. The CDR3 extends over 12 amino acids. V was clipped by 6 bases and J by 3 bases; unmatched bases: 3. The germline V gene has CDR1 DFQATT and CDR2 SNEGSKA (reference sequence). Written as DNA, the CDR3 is TGCAGTGCAAGGGACAGGGACTACGAGCAGTACGTC. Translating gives CSARDRDYEQYV.

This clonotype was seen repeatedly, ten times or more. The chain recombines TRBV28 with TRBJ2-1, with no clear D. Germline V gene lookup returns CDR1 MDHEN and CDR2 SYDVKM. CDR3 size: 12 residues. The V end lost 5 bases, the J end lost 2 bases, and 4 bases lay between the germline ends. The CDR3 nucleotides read TGTGCCAGCAGTATTACCTACAATGAGCAGTTCTTC. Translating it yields CASSITYNEQFF.

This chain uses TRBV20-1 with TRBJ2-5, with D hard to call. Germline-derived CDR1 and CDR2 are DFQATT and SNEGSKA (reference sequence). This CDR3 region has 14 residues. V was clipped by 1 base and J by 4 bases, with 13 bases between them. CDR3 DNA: TGCAGTGCTAGAGTAAGGTCGAGTGGAGAGACCCAGTACTTC. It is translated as CSARVRSSGETQYF.

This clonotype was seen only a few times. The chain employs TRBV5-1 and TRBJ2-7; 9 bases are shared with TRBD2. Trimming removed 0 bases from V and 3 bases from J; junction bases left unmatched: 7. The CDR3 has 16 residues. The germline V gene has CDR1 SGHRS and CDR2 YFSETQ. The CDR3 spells CASSLGPAGGLYEQYV. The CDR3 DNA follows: TGCGCCAGCAGCTTGGGCCCTGCGGGGGGGCTCTACGAGCAGTACGTC.

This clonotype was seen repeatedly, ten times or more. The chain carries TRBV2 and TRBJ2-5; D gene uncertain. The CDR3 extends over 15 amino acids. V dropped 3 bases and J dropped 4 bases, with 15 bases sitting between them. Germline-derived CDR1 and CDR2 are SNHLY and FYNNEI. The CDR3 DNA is TGTGCCAGCAGTGACGGCGGACCGAAGGGAGAGACCCAGTACTTC. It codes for CASSDGGPKGETQYF. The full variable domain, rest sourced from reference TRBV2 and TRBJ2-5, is EPEVTQTPSHQVTQMGQEVILRCVPISNHLYFYWYRQILGQKVEFLVSFYNNEISEKSEIFDDQFSVERPDGSNFTLKIRSTKLEDSAMYFCASSDGGPKGETQYFGPGTRLLVL.

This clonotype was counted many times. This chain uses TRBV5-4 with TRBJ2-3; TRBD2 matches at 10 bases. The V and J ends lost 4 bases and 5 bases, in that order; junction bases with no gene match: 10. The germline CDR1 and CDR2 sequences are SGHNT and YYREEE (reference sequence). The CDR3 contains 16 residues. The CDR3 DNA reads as TGTGCCAGCAGCCCGGCTGGTATAGCGGGGGGAGATACGCAGTATTTT. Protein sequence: CASSPAGIAGGDTQYF.

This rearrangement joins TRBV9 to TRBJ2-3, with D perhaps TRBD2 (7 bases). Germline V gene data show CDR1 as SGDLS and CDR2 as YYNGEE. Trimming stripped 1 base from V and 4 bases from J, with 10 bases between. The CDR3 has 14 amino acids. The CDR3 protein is CASSVTGGPDTQYF. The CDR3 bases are TGTGCCAGCAGCGTAACGGGGGGCCCAGATACGCAGTATTTT.

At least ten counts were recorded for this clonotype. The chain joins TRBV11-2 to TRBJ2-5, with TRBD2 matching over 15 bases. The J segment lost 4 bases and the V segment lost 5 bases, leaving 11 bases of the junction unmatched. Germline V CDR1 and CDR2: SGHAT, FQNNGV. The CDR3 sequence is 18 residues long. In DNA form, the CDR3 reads TGTGCCAGCAGCCTCGGACTAGCGGGGGGGAGGAGGCGAGAGACCCAGTACTTC. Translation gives CASSLGLAGGRRRETQYF. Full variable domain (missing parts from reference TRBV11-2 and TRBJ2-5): EAGVAQSPRYKIIEKRQSVAFWCNPISGHATLYWYQQILGQGPKLLIQFQNNGVVDDSQLPKDRFSAERLKGVDSTLKIQPAKLEDSAVYLCASSLGLAGGRRRETQYFGPGTRLLVL.

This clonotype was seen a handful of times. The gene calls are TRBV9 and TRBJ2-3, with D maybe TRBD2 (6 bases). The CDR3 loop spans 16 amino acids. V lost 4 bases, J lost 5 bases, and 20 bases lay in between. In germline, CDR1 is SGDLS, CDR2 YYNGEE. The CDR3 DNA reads TGTGCCAGCAGCCTTGGGGGAGGAACTCACGGAGATACGCAGTATTTT. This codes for CASSLGGGTHGDTQYF.

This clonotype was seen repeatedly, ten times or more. CDR3 in amino acids: CSARRAAGREETQYF. Written as DNA, the CDR3 is TGCAGTGCTAGAAGAGCTGCGGGGCGGGAAGAGACCCAGTACTTC. The chain recombines TRBV20-1 with TRBJ2-5; D may be TRBD2 (6 bases). CDR3 length: 15 residues. Trimming took off 2 bases at V and 3 bases at J, with 16 bases between the two ends. In germline, CDR1 is DFQATT, CDR2 SNEGSKA (reference sequence).

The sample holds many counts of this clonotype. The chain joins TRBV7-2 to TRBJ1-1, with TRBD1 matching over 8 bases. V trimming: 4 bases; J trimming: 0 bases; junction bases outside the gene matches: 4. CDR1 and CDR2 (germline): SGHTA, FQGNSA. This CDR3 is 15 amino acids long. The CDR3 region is CASSYSRGLNTEAFF. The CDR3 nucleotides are TGTGCCAGCAGCTATAGCAGGGGGCTGAACACTGAAGCTTTCTTT.

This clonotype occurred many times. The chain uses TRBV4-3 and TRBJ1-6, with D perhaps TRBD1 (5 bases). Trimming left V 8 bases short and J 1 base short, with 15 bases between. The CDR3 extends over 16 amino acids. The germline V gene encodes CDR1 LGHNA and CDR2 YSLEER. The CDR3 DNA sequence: TGCGCCAGCGGACACGAGAGGGGATCCTATAATTCACCCCTCCACTTT. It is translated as CASGHERGSYNSPLHF.